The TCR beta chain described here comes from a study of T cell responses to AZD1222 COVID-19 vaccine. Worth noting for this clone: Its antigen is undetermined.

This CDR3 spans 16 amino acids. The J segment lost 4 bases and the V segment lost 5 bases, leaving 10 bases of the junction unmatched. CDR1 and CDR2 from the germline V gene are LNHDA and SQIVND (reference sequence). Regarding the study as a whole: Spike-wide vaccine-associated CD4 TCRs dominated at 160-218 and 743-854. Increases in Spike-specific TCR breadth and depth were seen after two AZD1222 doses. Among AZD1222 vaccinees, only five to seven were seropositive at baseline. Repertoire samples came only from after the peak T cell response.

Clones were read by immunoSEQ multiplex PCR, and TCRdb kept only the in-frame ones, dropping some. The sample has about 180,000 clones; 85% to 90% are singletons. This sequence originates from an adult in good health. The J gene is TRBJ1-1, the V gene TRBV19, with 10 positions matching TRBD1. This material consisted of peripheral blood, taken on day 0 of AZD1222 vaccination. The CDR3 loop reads CASSPSTGGRPTEAFF. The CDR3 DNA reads TGTGCCAGTAGTCCCTCGACAGGGGGCCGCCCCACTGAAGCTTTCTTT.